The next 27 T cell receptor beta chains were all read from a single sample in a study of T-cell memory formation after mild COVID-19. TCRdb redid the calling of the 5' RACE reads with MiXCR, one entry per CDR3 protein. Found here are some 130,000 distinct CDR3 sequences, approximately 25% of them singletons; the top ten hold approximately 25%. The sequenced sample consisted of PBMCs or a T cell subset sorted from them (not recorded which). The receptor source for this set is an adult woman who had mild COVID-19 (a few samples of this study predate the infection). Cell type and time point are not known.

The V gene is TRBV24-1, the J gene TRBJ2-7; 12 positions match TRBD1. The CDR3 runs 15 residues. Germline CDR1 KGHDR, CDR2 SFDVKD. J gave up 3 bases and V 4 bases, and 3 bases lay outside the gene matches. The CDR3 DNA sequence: TGTGCCACCAGTGAGGGGACAGGGGGCGGCTACGAGCAGTACTTC. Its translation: CATSEGTGGGYEQYF.

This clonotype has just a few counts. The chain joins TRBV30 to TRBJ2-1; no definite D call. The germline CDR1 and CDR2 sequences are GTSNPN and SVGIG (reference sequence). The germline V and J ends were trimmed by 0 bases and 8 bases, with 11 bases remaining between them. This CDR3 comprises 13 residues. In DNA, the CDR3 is TGTGCCTGGAGTGTAGGATATCCGGATGAGCAGTTCTTC. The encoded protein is CAWSVGYPDEQFF.

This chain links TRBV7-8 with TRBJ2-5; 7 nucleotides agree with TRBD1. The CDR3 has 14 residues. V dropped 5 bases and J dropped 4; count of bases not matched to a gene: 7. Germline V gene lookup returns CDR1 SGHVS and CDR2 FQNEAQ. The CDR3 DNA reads TGTGCCAGCAGCCCAGACAGGGTTCTAGAGACCCAGTACTTC. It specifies CASSPDRVLETQYF.

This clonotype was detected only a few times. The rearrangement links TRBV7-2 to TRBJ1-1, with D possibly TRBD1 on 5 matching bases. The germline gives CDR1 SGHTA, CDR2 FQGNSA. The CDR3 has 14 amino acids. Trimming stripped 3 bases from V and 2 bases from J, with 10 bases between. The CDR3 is CASSFVGVNTEAFF. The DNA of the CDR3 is TGTGCCAGCAGCTTTGTGGGGGTAAACACTGAAGCTTTCTTT.

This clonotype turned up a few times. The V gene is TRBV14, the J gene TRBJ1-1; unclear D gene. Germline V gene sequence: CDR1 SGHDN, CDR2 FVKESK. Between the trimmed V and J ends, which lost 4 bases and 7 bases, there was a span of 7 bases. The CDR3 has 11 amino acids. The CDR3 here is CASSPGIEAFF. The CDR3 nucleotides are TGTGCCAGCAGCCCGGGGATTGAAGCTTTCTTT.

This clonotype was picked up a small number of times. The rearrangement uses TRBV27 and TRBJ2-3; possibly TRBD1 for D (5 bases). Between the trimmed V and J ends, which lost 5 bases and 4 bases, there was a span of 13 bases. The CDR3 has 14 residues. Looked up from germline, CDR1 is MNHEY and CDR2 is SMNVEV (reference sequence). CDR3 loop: CASSPDSVPDTQYF. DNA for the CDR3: TGTGCCAGCAGTCCTGACAGCGTCCCAGATACGCAGTATTTT.

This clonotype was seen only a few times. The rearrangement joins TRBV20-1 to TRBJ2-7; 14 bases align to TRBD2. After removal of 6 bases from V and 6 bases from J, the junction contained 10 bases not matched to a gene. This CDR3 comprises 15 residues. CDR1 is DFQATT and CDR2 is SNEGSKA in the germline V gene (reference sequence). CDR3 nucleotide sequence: TGCAGTGCCGACCCGGGACTAGCGGGAGTCCCCGAGCAGTACTTC. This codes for CSADPGLAGVPEQYF.

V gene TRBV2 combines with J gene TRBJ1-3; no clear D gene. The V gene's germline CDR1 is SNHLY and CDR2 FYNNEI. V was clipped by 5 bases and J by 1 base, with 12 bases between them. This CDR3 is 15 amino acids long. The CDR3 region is CASSTIWVSGNTIYF. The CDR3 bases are TGTGCCAGCAGTACCATATGGGTTTCTGGAAACACCATATATTTT.

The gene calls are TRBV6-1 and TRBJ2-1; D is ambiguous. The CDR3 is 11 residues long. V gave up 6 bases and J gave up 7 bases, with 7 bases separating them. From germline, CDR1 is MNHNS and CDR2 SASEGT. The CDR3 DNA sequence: TGTGCCAGCAGCGGATGGAATGAGCAGTTCTTC. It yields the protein CASSGWNEQFF.

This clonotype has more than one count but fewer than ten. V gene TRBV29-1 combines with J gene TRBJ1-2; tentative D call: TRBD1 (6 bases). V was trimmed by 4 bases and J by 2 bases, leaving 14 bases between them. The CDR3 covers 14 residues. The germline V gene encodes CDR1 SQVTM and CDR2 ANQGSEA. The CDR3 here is CSVGGGQPNYGYTF. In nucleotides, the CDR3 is TGCAGCGTTGGCGGAGGACAGCCCAACTATGGCTACACCTTC. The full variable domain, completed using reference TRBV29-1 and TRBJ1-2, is SAVISQKPSRDICQRGTSLTIQCQVDSQVTMMFWYRQQPGQSLTLIATANQGSEATYESGFVIDKFPISRPNLTFSTLTVSNMSPEDSSIYLCSVGGGQPNYGYTFGSGTRLTVV.

CDR3 residues: CSVVEGGPTDTQYF. As DNA, the CDR3 is TGCAGTGTGGTGGAGGGAGGGCCCACAGATACGCAGTATTTT. This chain connects TRBV20-1 to TRBJ2-3; 7 bases are a match to TRBD2. J lost 2 bases, V lost 7 bases, and 9 bases had no gene match. Per germline, CDR1 DFQATT and CDR2 SNEGSKA (reference sequence). CDR3 length equals 14 residues.

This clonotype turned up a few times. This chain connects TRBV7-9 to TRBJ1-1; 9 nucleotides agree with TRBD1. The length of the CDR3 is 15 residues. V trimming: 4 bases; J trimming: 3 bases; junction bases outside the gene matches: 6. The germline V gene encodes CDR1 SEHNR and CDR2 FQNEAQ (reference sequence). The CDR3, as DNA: TGTGCCAGCAGCTATGGGGACAGGGTTTACACTGAAGCTTTCTTT. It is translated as CASSYGDRVYTEAFF.

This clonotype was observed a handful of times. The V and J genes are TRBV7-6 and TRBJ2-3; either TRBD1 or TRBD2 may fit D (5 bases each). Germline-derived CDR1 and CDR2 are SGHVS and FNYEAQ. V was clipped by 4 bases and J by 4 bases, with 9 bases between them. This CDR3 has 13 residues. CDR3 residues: CASSSRDADTQYF. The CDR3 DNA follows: TGTGCCAGCAGCTCCCGGGACGCAGATACGCAGTATTTT.

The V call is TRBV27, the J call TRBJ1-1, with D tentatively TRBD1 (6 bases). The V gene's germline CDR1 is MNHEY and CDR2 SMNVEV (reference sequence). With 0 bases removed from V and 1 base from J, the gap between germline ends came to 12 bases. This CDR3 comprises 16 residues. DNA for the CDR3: TGTGCCAGCAGTTTATCCTGGGGGCAGGAGAACACTGAAGCTTTCTTT. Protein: CASSLSWGQENTEAFF.

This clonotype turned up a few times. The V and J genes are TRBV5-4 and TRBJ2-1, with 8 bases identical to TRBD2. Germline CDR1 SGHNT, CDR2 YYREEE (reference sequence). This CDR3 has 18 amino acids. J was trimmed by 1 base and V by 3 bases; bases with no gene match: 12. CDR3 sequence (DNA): TGTGCCAGCAGCTCCCTTTGGAGTAGCGGGGAATCCTACAATGAGCAGTTCTTC. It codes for CASSSLWSSGESYNEQFF.

The CDR3 region is CASSRTESTEAFF. The CDR3 DNA sequence: TGCGCCAGCAGCCGGACGGAGTCCACTGAAGCTTTCTTT. V gene TRBV4-1 combines with J gene TRBJ1-1; no clear D. The V and J ends lost 4 bases and 4 bases respectively, with 10 bases between them. This CDR3 spans 13 amino acids. Germline-derived CDR1 and CDR2 are MGHRA and YSYEKL.

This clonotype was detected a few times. The CDR3 protein is CASSQDAGNIQYF. CDR3 sequence (DNA): TGTGCCAGCAGCCAAGATGCGGGGAACATTCAGTACTTC. The gene calls are TRBV4-2 and TRBJ2-4; possible D gene TRBD2, 6 bases. Trimming stripped 0 bases from V and 7 bases from J, with 7 bases between. This CDR3 has 13 amino acids. Germline loops: CDR1 LGHNA, CDR2 YNFKEQ.

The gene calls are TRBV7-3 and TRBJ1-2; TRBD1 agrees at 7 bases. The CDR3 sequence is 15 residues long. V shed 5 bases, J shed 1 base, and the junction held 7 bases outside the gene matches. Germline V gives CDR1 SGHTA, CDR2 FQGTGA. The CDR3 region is CASSTGTDLNYGYTF. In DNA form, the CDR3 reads TGTGCCAGCAGCACAGGGACAGACCTTAACTATGGCTACACCTTC.

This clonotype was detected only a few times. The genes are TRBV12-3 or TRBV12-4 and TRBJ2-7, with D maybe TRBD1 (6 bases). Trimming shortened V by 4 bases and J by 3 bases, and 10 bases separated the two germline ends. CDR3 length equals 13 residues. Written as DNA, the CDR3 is TGTGCCAGCAGTTATGGGACAATCTACGAGCAGTACTTC. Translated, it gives CASSYGTIYEQYF.

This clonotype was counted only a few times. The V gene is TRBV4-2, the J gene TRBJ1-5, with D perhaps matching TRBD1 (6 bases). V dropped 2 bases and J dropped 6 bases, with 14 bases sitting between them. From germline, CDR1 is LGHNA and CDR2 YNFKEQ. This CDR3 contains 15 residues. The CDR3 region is CASSQNTGMGQPQHF. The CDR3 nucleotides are TGTGCCAGCAGCCAAAATACAGGGATGGGTCAGCCCCAGCATTTT.

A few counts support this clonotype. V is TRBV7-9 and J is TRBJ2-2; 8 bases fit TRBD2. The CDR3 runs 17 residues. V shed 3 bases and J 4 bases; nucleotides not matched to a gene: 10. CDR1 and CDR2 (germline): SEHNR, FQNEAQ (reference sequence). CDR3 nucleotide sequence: TGTGCCAGCAGCTTTACGGACTATGCGGGAGGCACCGGGGAGCTGTTTTTT. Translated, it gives CASSFTDYAGGTGELFF. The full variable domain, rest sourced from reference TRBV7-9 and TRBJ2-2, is DTGVSQNPRHKITKRGQNVTFRCDPISEHNRLYWYRQTLGQGPEFLTYFQNEAQLEKSRLLSDRFSAERPKGSFSTLEIQRTEQGDSAMYLCASSFTDYAGGTGELFFGEGSRLTVL.

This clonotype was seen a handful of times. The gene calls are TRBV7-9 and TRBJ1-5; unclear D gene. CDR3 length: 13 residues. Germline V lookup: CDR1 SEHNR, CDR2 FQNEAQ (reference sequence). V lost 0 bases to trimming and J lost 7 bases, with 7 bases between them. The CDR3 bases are TGTGCCAGCAGCTTAGCGTTGGGCCAGCCCCAGCATTTT. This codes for CASSLALGQPQHF. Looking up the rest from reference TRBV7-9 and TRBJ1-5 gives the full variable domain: DTGVSQNPRHKITKRGQNVTFRCDPISEHNRLYWYRQTLGQGPEFLTYFQNEAQLEKSRLLSDRFSAERPKGSFSTLEIQRTEQGDSAMYLCASSLALGQPQHFGDGTRLSIL.

This CDR3 reads CASSPSPSGSGYEQYF. The CDR3 nucleotides are TGTGCCAGCAGTCCCAGCCCTAGCGGGAGCGGCTACGAGCAGTACTTC. The chain has TRBV27 and TRBJ2-7; 10 nucleotides line up with TRBD2. J was trimmed by 3 bases and V by 5 bases; bases with no gene match: 10. The CDR3 extends over 16 amino acids. Germline V lookup: CDR1 MNHEY, CDR2 SMNVEV (reference sequence).

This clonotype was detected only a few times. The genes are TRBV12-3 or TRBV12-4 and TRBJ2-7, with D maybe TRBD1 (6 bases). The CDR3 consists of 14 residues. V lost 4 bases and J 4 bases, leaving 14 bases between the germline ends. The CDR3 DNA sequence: TGTGCCAGCAGTTCCCCCGGGACACGGTACGAGCAGTACTTC. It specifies CASSSPGTRYEQYF.

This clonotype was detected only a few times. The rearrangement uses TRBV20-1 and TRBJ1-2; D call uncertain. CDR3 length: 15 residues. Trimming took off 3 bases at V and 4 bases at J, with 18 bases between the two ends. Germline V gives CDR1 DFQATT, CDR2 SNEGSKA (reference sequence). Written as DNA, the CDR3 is TGCAGTGCTAGGGAGACTACAGTATTGGCCTATGGCTACACCTTC. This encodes CSARETTVLAYGYTF.

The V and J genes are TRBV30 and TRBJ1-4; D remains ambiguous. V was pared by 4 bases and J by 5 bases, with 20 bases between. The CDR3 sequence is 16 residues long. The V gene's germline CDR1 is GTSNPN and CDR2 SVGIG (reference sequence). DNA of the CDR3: TGTGCCTGGACCTACATTGACCGGCCCCCGAATGAAAAACTGTTTTTT. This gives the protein CAWTYIDRPPNEKLFF.

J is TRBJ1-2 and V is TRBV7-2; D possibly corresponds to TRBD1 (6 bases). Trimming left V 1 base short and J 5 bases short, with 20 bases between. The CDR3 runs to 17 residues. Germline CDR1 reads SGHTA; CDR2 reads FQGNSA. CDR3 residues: CASSLDQGTSSFYGYTF. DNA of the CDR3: TGTGCCAGCAGCTTAGATCAGGGGACCTCCTCCTTTTATGGCTACACCTTC.